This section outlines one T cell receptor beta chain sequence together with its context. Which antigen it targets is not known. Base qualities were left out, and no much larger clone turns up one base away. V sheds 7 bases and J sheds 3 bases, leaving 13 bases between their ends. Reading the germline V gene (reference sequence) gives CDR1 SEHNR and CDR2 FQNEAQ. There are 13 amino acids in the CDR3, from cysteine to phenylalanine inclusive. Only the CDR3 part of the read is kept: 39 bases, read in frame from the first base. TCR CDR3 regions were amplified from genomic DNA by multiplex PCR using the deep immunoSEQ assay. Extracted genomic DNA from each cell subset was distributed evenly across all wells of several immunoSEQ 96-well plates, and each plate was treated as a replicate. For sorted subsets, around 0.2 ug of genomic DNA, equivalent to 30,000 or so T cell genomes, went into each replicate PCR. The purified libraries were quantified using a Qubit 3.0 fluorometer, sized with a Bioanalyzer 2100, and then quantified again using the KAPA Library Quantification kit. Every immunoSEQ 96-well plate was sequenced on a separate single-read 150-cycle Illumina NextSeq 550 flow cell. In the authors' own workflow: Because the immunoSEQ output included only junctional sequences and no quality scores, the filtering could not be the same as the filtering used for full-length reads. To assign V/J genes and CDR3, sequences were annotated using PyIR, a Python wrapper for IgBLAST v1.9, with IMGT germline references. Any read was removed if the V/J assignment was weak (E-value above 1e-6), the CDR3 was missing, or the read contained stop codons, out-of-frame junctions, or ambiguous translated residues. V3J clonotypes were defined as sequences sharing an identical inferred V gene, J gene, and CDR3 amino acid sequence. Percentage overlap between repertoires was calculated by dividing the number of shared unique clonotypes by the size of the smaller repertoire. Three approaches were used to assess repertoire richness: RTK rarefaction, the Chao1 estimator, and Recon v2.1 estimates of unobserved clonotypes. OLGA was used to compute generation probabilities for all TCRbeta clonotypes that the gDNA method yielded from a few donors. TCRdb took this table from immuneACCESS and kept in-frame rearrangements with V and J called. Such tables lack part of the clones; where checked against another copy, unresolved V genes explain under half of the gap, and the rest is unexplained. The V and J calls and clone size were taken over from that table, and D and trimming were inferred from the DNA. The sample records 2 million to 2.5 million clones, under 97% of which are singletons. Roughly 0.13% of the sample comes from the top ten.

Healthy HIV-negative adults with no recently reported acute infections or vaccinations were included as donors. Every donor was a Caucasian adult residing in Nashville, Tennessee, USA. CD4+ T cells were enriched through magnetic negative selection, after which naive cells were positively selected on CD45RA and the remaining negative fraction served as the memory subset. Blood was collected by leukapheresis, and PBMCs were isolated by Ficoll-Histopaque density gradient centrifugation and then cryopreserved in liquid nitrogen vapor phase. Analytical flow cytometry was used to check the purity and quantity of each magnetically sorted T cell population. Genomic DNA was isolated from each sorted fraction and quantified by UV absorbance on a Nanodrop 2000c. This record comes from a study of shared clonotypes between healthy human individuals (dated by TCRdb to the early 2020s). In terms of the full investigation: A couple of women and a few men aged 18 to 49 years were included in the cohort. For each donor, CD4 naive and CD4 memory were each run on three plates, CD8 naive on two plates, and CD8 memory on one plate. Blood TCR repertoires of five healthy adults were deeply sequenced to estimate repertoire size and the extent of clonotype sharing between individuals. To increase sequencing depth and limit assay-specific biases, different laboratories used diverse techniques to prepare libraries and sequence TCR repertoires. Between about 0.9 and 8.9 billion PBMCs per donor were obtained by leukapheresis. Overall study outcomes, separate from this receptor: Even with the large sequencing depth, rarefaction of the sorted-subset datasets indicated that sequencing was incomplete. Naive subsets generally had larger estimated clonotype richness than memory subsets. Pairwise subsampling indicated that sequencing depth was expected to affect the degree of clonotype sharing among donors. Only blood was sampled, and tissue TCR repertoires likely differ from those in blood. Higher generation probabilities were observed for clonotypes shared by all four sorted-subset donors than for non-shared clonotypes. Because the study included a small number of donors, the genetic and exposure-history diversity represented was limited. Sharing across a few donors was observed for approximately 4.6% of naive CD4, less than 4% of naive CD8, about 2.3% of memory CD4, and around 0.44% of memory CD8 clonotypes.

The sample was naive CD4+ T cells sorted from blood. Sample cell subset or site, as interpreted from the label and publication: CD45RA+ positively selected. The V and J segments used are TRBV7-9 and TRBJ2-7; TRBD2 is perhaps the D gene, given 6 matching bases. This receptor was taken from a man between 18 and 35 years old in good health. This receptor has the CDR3 CASTADSGYEQYF. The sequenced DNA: TGTGCCAGCACCGCCGATAGCGGCTACGAGCAGTACTTC. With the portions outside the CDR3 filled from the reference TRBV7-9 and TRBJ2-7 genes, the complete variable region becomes DTGVSQNPRHKITKRGQNVTFRCDPISEHNRLYWYRQTLGQGPEFLTYFQNEAQLEKSRLLSDRFSAERPKGSFSTLEIQRTEQGDSAMYLCASTADSGYEQYFGPGTRLTVT.